Sequencing of this T cell receptor beta chain was carried out in a study of PD-L1 blockade in urothelial cancer. Study summary: Of prior chemotherapy regimens, patients had received between 0 and 3.

A spike-in of synthetic TCR analog templates was added to each PCR. Libraries were prepared by immunoSEQ multiplex PCR; TCRdb keeps only in-frame clonotypes and omits some of them. The table lists 90,000 to 120,000 clones, about 91% of them singletons. The CDR3 is 15 amino acids. Germline assignment: CDR1 MNHNS and CDR2 SASEGT. V gave up 6 bases and J gave up 5 bases; unmatched junction bases: 11. Source: PBMCs, taken around atezolizumab (anti-PD-L1) treatment. The chain employs TRBV6-1 and TRBJ2-3, with 7 bases identical to TRBD1. This clonotype was sampled from an elderly woman with urothelial cancer. The CDR3 here is CASRASSQGVDTQYF. The CDR3 DNA reads TGTGCCAGCAGAGCTAGCTCCCAGGGGGTAGATACGCAGTATTTT.